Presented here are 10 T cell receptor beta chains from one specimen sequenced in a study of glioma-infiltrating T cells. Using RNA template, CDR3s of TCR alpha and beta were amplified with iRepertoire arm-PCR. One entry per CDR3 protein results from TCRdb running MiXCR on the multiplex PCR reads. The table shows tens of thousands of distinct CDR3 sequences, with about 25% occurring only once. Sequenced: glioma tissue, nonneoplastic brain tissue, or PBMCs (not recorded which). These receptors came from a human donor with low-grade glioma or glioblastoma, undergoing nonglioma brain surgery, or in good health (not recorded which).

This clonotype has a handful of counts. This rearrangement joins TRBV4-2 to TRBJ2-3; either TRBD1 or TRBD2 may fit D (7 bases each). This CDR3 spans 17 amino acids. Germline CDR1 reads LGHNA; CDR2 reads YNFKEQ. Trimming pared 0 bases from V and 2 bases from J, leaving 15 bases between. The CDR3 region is CASSQDGRGPVTDTQYF. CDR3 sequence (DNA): TGTGCCAGCAGCCAAGATGGGAGGGGGCCGGTCACAGATACGCAGTATTTT.

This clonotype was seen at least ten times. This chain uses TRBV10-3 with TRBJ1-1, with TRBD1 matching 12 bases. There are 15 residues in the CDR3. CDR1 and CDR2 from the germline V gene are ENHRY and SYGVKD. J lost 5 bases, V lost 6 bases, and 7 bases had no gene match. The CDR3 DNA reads TGTGCCATCAGGCCGGGACAGGGGGCTACAACTGAAGCTTTCTTT. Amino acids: CAIRPGQGATTEAFF.

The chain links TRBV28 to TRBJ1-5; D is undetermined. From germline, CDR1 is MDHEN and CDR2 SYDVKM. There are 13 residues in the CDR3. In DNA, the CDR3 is TGTGTTAGCAAATTCGGTAGCAATCAGCCCCAGCATTTT. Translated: CVSKFGSNQPQHF.

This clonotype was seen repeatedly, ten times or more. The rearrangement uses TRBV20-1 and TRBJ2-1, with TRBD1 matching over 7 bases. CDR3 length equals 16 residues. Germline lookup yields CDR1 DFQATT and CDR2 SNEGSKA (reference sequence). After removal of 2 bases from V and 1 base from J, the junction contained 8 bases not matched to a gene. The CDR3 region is CSARTRQGTSYNEQFF. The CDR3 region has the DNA TGCAGTGCTAGAACTAGACAGGGAACATCCTACAATGAGCAGTTCTTC.

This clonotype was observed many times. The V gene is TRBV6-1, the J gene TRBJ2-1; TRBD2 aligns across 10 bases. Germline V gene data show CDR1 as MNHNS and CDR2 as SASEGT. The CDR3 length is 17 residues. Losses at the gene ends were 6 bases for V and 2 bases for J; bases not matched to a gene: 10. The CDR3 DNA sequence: TGTGCCAGCAGCCCAGGAGCGGGAGGGAGAACCTACAATGAGCAGTTCTTC. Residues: CASSPGAGGRTYNEQFF.

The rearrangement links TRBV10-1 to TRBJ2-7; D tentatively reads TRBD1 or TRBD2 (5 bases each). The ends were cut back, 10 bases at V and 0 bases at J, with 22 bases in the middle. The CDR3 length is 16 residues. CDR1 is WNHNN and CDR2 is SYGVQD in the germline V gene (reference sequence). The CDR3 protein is CAISGSGLLLSYEQYF. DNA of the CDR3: TGCGCCATTTCAGGGTCAGGACTCCTCCTCTCCTACGAGCAGTACTTC.

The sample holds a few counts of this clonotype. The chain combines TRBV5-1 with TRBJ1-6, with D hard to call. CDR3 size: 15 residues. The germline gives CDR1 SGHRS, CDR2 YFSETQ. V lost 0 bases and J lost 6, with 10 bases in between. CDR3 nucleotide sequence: TGCGCCAGCAGCTTGGGTCAACGGACTAATTCACCCCTCCACTTT. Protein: CASSLGQRTNSPLHF.

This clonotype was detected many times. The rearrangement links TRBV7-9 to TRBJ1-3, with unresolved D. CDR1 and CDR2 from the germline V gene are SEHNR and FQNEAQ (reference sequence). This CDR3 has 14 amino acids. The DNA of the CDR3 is TGTGCAGTGTCTCCGGGAAGCTCTGGAAACACCATATATTTT. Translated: CAVSPGSSGNTIYF. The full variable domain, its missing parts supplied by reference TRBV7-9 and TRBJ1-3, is DTGVSQNPRHKITKRGQNVTFRCDPISEHNRLYWYRQTLGQGPEFLTYFQNEAQLEKSRLLSDRFSAERPKGSFSTLEIQRTEQGDSAMYLCAVSPGSSGNTIYFGEGSWLTVV.

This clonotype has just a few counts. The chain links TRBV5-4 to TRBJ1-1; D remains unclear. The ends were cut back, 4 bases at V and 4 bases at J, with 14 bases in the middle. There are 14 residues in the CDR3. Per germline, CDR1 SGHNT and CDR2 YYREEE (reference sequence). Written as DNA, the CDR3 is TGTGCCAGCAGCCCGACGGGGAAGGGCACTGAAGCTTTCTTT. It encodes CASSPTGKGTEAFF.

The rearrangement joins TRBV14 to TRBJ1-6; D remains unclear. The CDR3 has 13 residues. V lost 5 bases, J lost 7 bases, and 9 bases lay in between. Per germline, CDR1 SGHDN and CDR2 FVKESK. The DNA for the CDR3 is TGTGCCAGCAGCGGCCGGTTGAATTCACCCCTCCACTTT. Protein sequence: CASSGRLNSPLHF.